The source of this T cell receptor beta chain is a study of control samples from healthy donors and cancer patients. Germline lookup yields CDR1 LGHDT and CDR2 YNNKEL (reference sequence). V was cut by 2 bases and J by 9 bases, with 14 bases left in between. The CDR3 has 15 amino acids. The method was immunoSEQ multiplex PCR; TCRdb's version includes in-frame clones alone and lacks a portion of them. In the table there are approximately 150,000 clones, approximately 94% of which are singletons. This clone was seen a handful of times. The J gene is TRBJ1-6, the V gene TRBV3-1 (or the pseudogene TRBV3-2), with a tentative D call TRBD1 (5 bases). The clonotype comes from a woman younger than 35 in good health. Sequencing was carried out using blood. The CDR3 nucleotides read TGTGCCAGCAGCCAAAGAGGGACTGTGAGTTCACCCCTCCACTTT. Translating it yields CASSQRGTVSSPLHF.